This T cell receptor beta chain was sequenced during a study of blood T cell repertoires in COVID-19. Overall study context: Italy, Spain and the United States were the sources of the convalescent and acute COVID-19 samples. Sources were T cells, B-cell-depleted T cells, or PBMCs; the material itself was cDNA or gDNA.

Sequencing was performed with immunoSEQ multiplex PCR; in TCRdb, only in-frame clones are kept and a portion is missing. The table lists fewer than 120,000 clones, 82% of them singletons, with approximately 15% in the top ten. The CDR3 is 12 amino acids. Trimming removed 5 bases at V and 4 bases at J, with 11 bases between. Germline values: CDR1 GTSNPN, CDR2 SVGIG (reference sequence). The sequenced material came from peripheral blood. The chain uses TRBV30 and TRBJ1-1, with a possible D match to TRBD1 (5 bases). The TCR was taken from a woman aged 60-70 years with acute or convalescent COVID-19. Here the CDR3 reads CAWDTGGTEAFF. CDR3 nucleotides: TGTGCCTGGGATACCGGGGGCACTGAAGCTTTCTTT.